This TCR beta chain comes out of a study of PD-1 blockade in classical Hodgkin lymphoma. The time point: newly diagnosed, previously untreated cHL patient sample. By magnetic negative selection, CD4+ T cells were purified from thawed PBMCs. Untreated, newly diagnosed classical Hodgkin lymphoma PBMCs served for comparison. Assay used: immunoSEQ multiplex PCR; TCRdb lists only in-frame clones, some missing. The sample shows approximately 35,000 clones, around 89% of them seen only once. Overall study findings and caveats: Reports indicated that newly diagnosed patients had lower baseline TCR diversity than healthy donors did.

Points on this clone: Its antigen is undetermined.

This CDR3 spans 15 amino acids. The germline V and J ends were trimmed by 7 bases and 0 bases, with 13 bases remaining between them. Germline values: CDR1 MNHEY, CDR2 SVGAGI. The chain employs TRBV6-5 and TRBJ1-3; D is unclear. The sequenced sample was CD4+ T cells from blood. The origin of this receptor is a human donor with classical Hodgkin lymphoma. The CDR3 loop reads CASTKGLFSGNTIYF. The CDR3 region has the DNA TGTGCCAGCACTAAAGGACTGTTCTCTGGAAACACCATATATTTT.